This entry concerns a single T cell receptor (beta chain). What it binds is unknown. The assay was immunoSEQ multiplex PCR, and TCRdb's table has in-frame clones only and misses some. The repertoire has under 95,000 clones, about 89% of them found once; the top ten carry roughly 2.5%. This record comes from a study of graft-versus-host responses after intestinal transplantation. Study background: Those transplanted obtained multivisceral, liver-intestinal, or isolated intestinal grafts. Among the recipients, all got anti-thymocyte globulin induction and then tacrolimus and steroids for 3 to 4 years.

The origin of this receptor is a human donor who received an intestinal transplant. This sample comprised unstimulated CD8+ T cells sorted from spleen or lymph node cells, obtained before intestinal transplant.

As DNA, the CDR3 is TGCGCCAGCAGTGAGCGGACAGACATGAACACTGAAGCTTTCTTT. It specifies CASSERTDMNTEAFF. J is TRBJ1-1 and V is TRBV10-1; possible D gene TRBD1, 6 bases. The ends were cut back, 2 bases at V and 0 bases at J, with 10 bases in the middle. Germline lookup yields CDR1 WNHNN and CDR2 SYGVQD (reference sequence). This CDR3 has 15 residues.